The next 18 T cell receptor beta chains were all read from a single sample in a study of blood T cell repertoires in COVID-19. The data were produced by immunoSEQ multiplex PCR, yet TCRdb's version contains in-frame clones alone and is incomplete. The table records fewer than 250,000 clones, roughly 80% of them present only once. The sequenced sample was peripheral blood. Receptor source: a woman between 55 and 75 years old with COVID-19, enrolled during active disease.

CDR3 in DNA: TGTGCCAGCTCGGACCAGGGGGCTTTTAGCAATCAGCCCCAGCATTTT. It specifies CASSDQGAFSNQPQHF. The chain is built from TRBV18 and TRBJ1-5; 8 nucleotides line up with TRBD1. The germline V gene has CDR1 KGHSH and CDR2 LQKENI. This CDR3 spans 16 amino acids. After removal of 6 bases from V and 0 bases from J, the junction contained 7 bases not matched to a gene.

The J gene is TRBJ2-2, the V gene TRBV9; D might be TRBD2 (5 bases). Per the germline V gene, CDR1 is SGDLS and CDR2 is YYNGEE. The CDR3 runs to 15 residues. Trimming took off 4 bases at V and 2 bases at J, with 12 bases between the two ends. Written as DNA, the CDR3 is TGTGCCAGCAGCCACGGACTGGGTAACACCGGGGAGCTGTTTTTT. Translating gives CASSHGLGNTGELFF.

This rearrangement joins TRBV7-2 to TRBJ1-5; 8 bases line up with TRBD1. CDR1 is SGHTA and CDR2 is FQGNSA in the germline V gene. The J segment lost 6 bases and the V segment lost 5 bases, leaving 12 bases of the junction unmatched. The CDR3 covers 16 residues. In DNA form, the CDR3 reads TGTGCCAGCAGCCTTTCGGACAGGGCCTCCGGTCAGCCCCAGCATTTT. It codes for CASSLSDRASGQPQHF.

CDR3 in amino acids: CASNTGYDRGYTGELFF. In DNA, the CDR3 is TGTGCCAGCAATACGGGCTACGACAGGGGGTACACCGGGGAGCTGTTTTTT. This chain connects TRBV2 to TRBJ2-2, with TRBD1 matching over 9 bases. The germline gives CDR1 SNHLY, CDR2 FYNNEI. The CDR3 sequence is 17 residues long. Losses at the gene ends were 7 bases for V and 3 bases for J; bases not matched to a gene: 12.

This chain connects TRBV11-1 to TRBJ2-1; D is perhaps TRBD2 (6 bases). Trimming shortened V by 4 bases and J by 9 bases, and 7 bases separated the two germline ends. The V gene's germline CDR1 is SGHAT and CDR2 FQDESV (reference sequence). The CDR3 is 11 residues long. CDR3 residues: CASSWDSEQFF. The CDR3 bases are TGTGCCAGCAGCTGGGACTCTGAGCAGTTCTTC.

The V gene is TRBV5-6, the J gene TRBJ2-7; TRBD2 is a possible D gene (6 bases). In germline, CDR1 is SGHDT, CDR2 YYEEEE. The CDR3 totals 16 residues. The V and J ends lost 0 bases and 4 bases respectively, with 17 bases between them. This chain's CDR3 is CASSLDLGQAGYEQYV. The DNA for the CDR3 is TGTGCCAGCAGCTTGGATTTGGGGCAGGCGGGGTACGAGCAGTACGTC.

The chain is built from TRBV3-1 (or the pseudogene TRBV3-2) and TRBJ2-1; possibly TRBD1 for D (6 bases). The CDR3 runs to 15 residues. V lost 0 bases, J lost 10 bases, and 16 bases lay in between. Per the germline V gene, CDR1 is LGHDT and CDR2 is YNNKEL (reference sequence). This chain's CDR3 is CASSQDGVGGREQFF. In DNA, the CDR3 is TGTGCCAGCAGCCAAGATGGTGTAGGGGGAAGGGAGCAGTTCTTC.

CDR3 in amino acids: CASSLGRGLEETQYF. CDR3 coding DNA: TGTGCCAGCAGCTTAGGAAGGGGGCTCGAAGAGACCCAGTACTTC. This sequence joins TRBV7-3 and TRBJ2-5; TRBD1 aligns across 7 bases. This CDR3 is built from 15 residues. Germline CDR1 reads SGHTA; CDR2 reads FQGTGA. V gave up 2 bases and J gave up 3 bases; unmatched junction bases: 6.

This clone was seen only once. J is TRBJ2-1 and V is TRBV19, with TRBD2 identical over 8 bases. The ends lost 4 bases at V and 6 bases at J; junction bases unmatched: 5. The CDR3 consists of 14 residues. The germline gives CDR1 LNHDA, CDR2 SQIVND (reference sequence). The CDR3, as DNA: TGTGCCAGTAGTACCGGGGGGGCGGGCAATGAGCAGTTCTTC. Its translation is CASSTGGAGNEQFF.

V usage is TRBV28 and J usage is TRBJ1-3, with D unresolved. The V end lost 6 bases, the J end lost 2 bases, and 11 bases lay between the germline ends. This CDR3 has 14 residues. Germline V gene data show CDR1 as MDHEN and CDR2 as SYDVKM. The CDR3 nucleotides read TGTGCCAGCAGATCTAGCCAACCTGGAAACACCATATATTTT. Amino acid sequence: CASRSSQPGNTIYF.

The chain uses TRBV5-6 and TRBJ1-2, with D perhaps matching TRBD1 (5 bases). This CDR3 contains 15 residues. V lost 2 bases and J 6 bases, leaving 17 bases between the germline ends. Germline V CDR1 and CDR2: SGHDT, YYEEEE. The CDR3 bases are TGTGCCAGCAGCTTCCCGGCACGGGGGGGGGATGGCTACACCTTC. This sequence encodes CASSFPARGGDGYTF. The whole variable domain, remainder taken from reference TRBV5-6 and TRBJ1-2, is DAGVTQSPTHLIKTRGQQVTLRCSPKSGHDTVSWYQQALGQGPQFIFQYYEEEERQRGNFPDRFSGHQFPNYSSELNVNALLLGDSALYLCASSFPARGGDGYTFGSGTRLTVV.

The chain joins TRBV4-3 to TRBJ2-7, with 10 bases matching TRBD2. V lost 5 bases to trimming and J lost 1 base; unmatched junction nucleotides: 5. The germline V gene has CDR1 LGHNA and CDR2 YSLEER. CDR3 size: 15 residues. This CDR3 reads CASSVGLAESYEQYF. The CDR3 region has the DNA TGCGCCAGCAGCGTCGGACTAGCGGAGTCCTACGAGCAGTACTTC.

The V and J genes are TRBV6-2 or TRBV6-3 and TRBJ2-3; 10 positions match TRBD2. With V trimmed by 0 bases and J by 2 bases, 5 bases remained unmatched. The germline gives CDR1 MNHEY, CDR2 SVGEGT. The CDR3 totals 17 residues. CDR3 protein: CASSYSPAGGATDTQYF. CDR3 bases: TGTGCCAGCAGTTACTCCCCAGCGGGAGGGGCCACAGATACGCAGTATTTT.

V gene TRBV27 combines with J gene TRBJ1-2; unclear D gene. V was cut by 0 bases and J by 3 bases, with 8 bases left in between. The CDR3 spans 14 residues. Germline assignment: CDR1 MNHEY and CDR2 SMNVEV (reference sequence). CDR3 protein: CASSLSAEDYGYTF. The CDR3 region has the DNA TGTGCCAGCAGTTTATCGGCGGAAGACTATGGCTACACCTTC.

As DNA, the CDR3 is TGTGCCAGCAGTGAAGGGGGCGGGAGAATCACCGGGGAGCTGTTTTTT. Translated: CASSEGGGRITGELFF. The chain uses TRBV6-1 and TRBJ2-2; 7 bases line up with TRBD2. The CDR3 has 16 amino acids. Germline CDR1 reads MNHNS; CDR2 reads SASEGT. The V and J ends lost 1 base and 4 bases, in that order; junction bases with no gene match: 6.

The V call is TRBV5-4, the J call TRBJ1-5; D is perhaps TRBD1 (5 bases). CDR1 is SGHNT and CDR2 is YYREEE in the germline V gene (reference sequence). V was clipped by 0 bases and J by 0 bases, with 10 bases between them. This CDR3 has 16 amino acids. The CDR3 spells CASSLGGGVSNQPQHF. In DNA, the CDR3 is TGTGCCAGCAGCTTGGGGGGGGGAGTTAGCAATCAGCCCCAGCATTTT. The full variable domain, its missing parts supplied by reference TRBV5-4 and TRBJ1-5, is ETGVTQSPTHLIKTRGQQVTLRCSSQSGHNTVSWYQQALGQGPQFIFQYYREEENGRGNFPPRFSGLQFPNYSSELNVNALELDDSALYLCASSLGGGVSNQPQHFGDGTRLSIL.

This sequence joins TRBV28 and TRBJ2-7; maybe TRBD1 (6 bases). CDR3 length: 13 residues. Germline V gene sequence: CDR1 MDHEN, CDR2 SYDVKM. Trimming removed 5 bases at V and 0 bases at J, with 8 bases between. The CDR3 DNA follows: TGTGCCAGCAGTACAGGGCCCTCCTACGAGCAGTACGTC. It is translated as CASSTGPSYEQYV.

This clone has a single count. The genes are TRBV7-6 and TRBJ2-7; 14 bases are a match to TRBD2. The CDR3 is made up of 17 amino acids. J was trimmed by 3 bases and V by 5 bases; bases with no gene match: 9. Germline V gene data show CDR1 as SGHVS and CDR2 as FNYEAQ. In nucleotides, the CDR3 is TGTGCCAGCAGCCCTTGGACTAGCGGGAGGTTCCGCTACGAGCAGTACTTC. The encoded protein is CASSPWTSGRFRYEQYF.